Shown below are 20 T cell receptor beta chains from a single sample sequenced in a study of blood T cells in healthy people across ages. The use of a sample-barcoded 5' primer and a J-beta primer mix characterized a second PCR of 7 to 11 cycles. MiXCR, run by TCRdb on the 5' RACE reads, gives a single entry per CDR3 protein. This sample yields approximately 800,000 distinct CDR3 sequences, of which roughly 60% are seen a single time; roughly 20% belongs to the top ten. Sequencing was done on a sample of blood. These receptors were collected from a young man in good health.

V gene TRBV28 combines with J gene TRBJ1-1; D is uncertain. The CDR3 sequence is 12 residues long. CDR1 is MDHEN and CDR2 is SYDVKM in the germline V gene. The ends were cut back, 8 bases at V and 5 bases at J, with 12 bases in the middle. CDR3 loop: CASQIPFTEAFF. In DNA, the CDR3 is TGTGCCAGCCAAATCCCCTTTACTGAAGCTTTCTTT.

This clonotype was detected once. The V gene is TRBV15, the J gene TRBJ1-5; tentative D call: TRBD1 (5 bases). CDR3 size: 15 residues. The V and J ends lost 8 bases and 5 bases respectively, with 19 bases between them. The germline V gene has CDR1 LNHNV and CDR2 YYDKDF (reference sequence). The CDR3 region is CATRRWGTGDQPQHF. DNA of the CDR3: TGTGCCACCCGGAGATGGGGGACGGGTGATCAGCCCCAGCATTTT.

Regarding this clonotype: A read error may account for a junction end that differs from germline. J is TRBJ2-7 and V is TRBV7-2, with D perhaps assigned TRBD1 or TRBD2 (5 bases each). The V gene's germline CDR1 is SGHTA and CDR2 FQGNSA. This CDR3 is 15 amino acids long. In DNA, the CDR3 is TGTGCCGGCAGCTCGAGGGGCCCCACAGGTCACGAGCAGTACTTC. This encodes CAGSSRGPTGHEQYF.

This chain connects TRBV7-9 to TRBJ2-5; maybe TRBD1 (6 bases). The J call could be wrong; TRBJ2-7 is a better fit for the DNA end. CDR1 is SEHNR and CDR2 is FQNEAQ in the germline V gene (reference sequence). CDR3 size: 15 residues. The CDR3 sequence: CASSLDGTGLDEQYF. DNA for the CDR3: TGTGCCAGCAGCTTAGATGGAACAGGGTTGGACGAGCAGTACTTC.

This clonotype occurred a few times. V gene TRBV29-1 combines with J gene TRBJ2-7, with a weak D call TRBD1 (6 bases). The germline V gene encodes CDR1 SQVTM and CDR2 ANQGSEA. The CDR3 length is 15 residues. V was trimmed by 2 bases and J by 6 bases, leaving 20 bases between them. The CDR3 sequence: CSVEFGAQGGGEQYF. The CDR3 DNA sequence: TGCAGCGTTGAATTCGGGGCACAGGGCGGAGGCGAGCAGTACTTC.

The chain uses TRBV28 and TRBJ2-7; D may be TRBD1 (6 bases). This CDR3 has 19 residues. Trimming removed 6 bases from V and 3 bases from J, with 30 bases in between. The germline CDR1 and CDR2 sequences are MDHEN and SYDVKM. The CDR3 loop is CASSHLGQFDQRGGYEQYF. DNA for the CDR3: TGTGCCAGCAGCCACCTAGGACAGTTTGATCAGAGAGGCGGCTACGAGCAGTACTTC.

The chain combines TRBV28 with TRBJ2-3; weak D call: TRBD1 (5 bases). CDR1 and CDR2 (germline): MDHEN, SYDVKM. V lost 8 bases to trimming and J lost 2 bases, with 11 bases between them. The CDR3 has 13 amino acids. DNA for the CDR3: TGTGCCAGCCGGCAGGGTAACACAGATACGCAGTATTTT. It encodes CASRQGNTDTQYF.

CDR3 loop: CASSQYASGTDTQYF. In DNA, the CDR3 is TGCGCCAGCAGCCAATACGCTAGCGGCACAGATACGCAGTATTTT. V is TRBV4-3 and J is TRBJ2-3; D perhaps matches TRBD2 (6 bases). Trimming cost V 2 bases and J 1 base, with 10 bases left between them. The CDR3 is 15 residues long. The germline gives CDR1 LGHNA, CDR2 YSLEER.

This clonotype was detected only a few times. This chain links TRBV5-4 with TRBJ2-7; no clear D. Germline V gene data show CDR1 as SGHNT and CDR2 as YYREEE (reference sequence). The length of the CDR3 is 13 residues. Trimming left V 4 bases short and J 0 bases short, with 8 bases between. CDR3 sequence (DNA): TGTGCCAGCAGCCCTCAGAACTCCTACGAGCAGTACTTC. Encoded protein: CASSPQNSYEQYF.

The chain has TRBV12-3 or TRBV12-4 and TRBJ2-3; possible D gene TRBD1, 7 bases. This CDR3 is 15 amino acids long. Trimming removed 7 bases at V and 5 bases at J, with 19 bases between. The CDR3 spells CASILGAGGIDTQYF. The CDR3, as DNA: TGTGCCAGCATCCTCGGGGCAGGGGGGATAGATACGCAGTATTTT.

The chain is built from TRBV29-1 and TRBJ2-1, with 8 bases fitting TRBD2. This CDR3 has 15 residues. V shed 4 bases, J shed 1 base, and the junction held 6 bases outside the gene matches. The germline CDR1 and CDR2 sequences are SQVTM and ANQGSEA. The CDR3 DNA follows: TGCAGCGTTGGTGGGCGGGAGGAATCCTACAATGAGCAGTTCTTC. The encoded protein is CSVGGREESYNEQFF.

Regarding this clonotype: This may arise from a read error, as a much more abundant clone is one base away. J is TRBJ2-4 and V is TRBV12-3 or TRBV12-4; 8 bases agree with TRBD2. The J call may be wrong; the DNA end is better matched by TRBJ2-5. The CDR3 is made up of 13 amino acids. The chain's CDR3 is CAGGGPIIETQYF. The CDR3, as DNA: TGTGCCGGCGGGGGGCCTATCATCGAGACCCAGTACTTC.

This chain links TRBV6-1 with TRBJ2-4; TRBD2 agrees at 8 bases. The J call is uncertain, as TRBJ2-7 better fits the DNA end. The CDR3 has 16 amino acids. Germline-derived CDR1 and CDR2 are MNHNS and SASEGT. The CDR3 spells CASTPSPGLVFYEQYF. The CDR3 DNA reads as TGTGCCAGCACCCCATCGCCGGGACTAGTATTCTACGAGCAGTACTTC.

V usage is TRBV6-6 and J usage is TRBJ2-5, with a tentative D call TRBD2 (6 bases). CDR1 MNHNY and CDR2 SVGAGI come from the germline V gene (reference sequence). The V end was cut by 5 bases, the J end by 5 bases, with 21 bases between. This CDR3 has 16 amino acids. The CDR3 bases are TGTGCCAGCAGTCTAGGGGTGACTAGATCGGTCGAGACCCAGTACTTC. Amino acid sequence: CASSLGVTRSVETQYF.

The chain uses TRBV20-1 and TRBJ2-1; D possibly matches TRBD1 or TRBD2 (5 bases each). Per germline, CDR1 DFQATT and CDR2 SNEGSKA (reference sequence). The CDR3 has 17 amino acids. V lost 1 base and J lost 2, with 18 bases in between. The CDR3 loop is CSARAGAGTYPYNEQFF. CDR3 nucleotide sequence: TGCAGTGCTAGAGCTGGAGCCGGGACGTATCCCTACAATGAGCAGTTCTTC.

This chain links TRBV27 with TRBJ2-7, with TRBD2 matching 9 bases. The germline gives CDR1 MNHEY, CDR2 SMNVEV (reference sequence). Trimming removed 3 bases from V and 3 bases from J; junction bases left unmatched: 3. The CDR3 runs to 14 residues. The CDR3 region has the DNA TGTGCCAGCAGTTTTCTGACTAGCGGCTACGAGCAGTACTTC. This translates into CASSFLTSGYEQYF.

The rearrangement links TRBV7-9 to TRBJ2-4; 7 bases map to TRBD1. This CDR3 comprises 15 residues. J gave up 13 bases and V 3 bases, and 15 bases lay outside the gene matches. Germline V CDR1 and CDR2: SEHNR, FQNEAQ (reference sequence). CDR3 amino acids: CASSLATSTGWEQYF. CDR3 bases: TGTGCCAGCAGCTTGGCCACCTCGACAGGGTGGGAGCAGTACTTC.

V is TRBV11-2 and J is TRBJ2-5; 13 nucleotides agree with TRBD2. Germline CDR1 and CDR2: SGHAT and FQNNGV. This CDR3 is built from 15 residues. With V trimmed by 5 bases and J by 5 bases, 5 bases remained unmatched. The CDR3 region has the DNA TGTGCCAGCAGCGGACTAGCGGGAGTCAGTGAGACCCAGTACTTC. This encodes CASSGLAGVSETQYF.

Regarding this clonotype: Relative to the germline gene, one junction end is altered; a read error may explain this. This chain links TRBV25-1 with TRBJ1-5; TRBD1 aligns across 8 bases. This CDR3 has 14 amino acids. Germline V gene lookup returns CDR1 MGHDK and CDR2 SYGVNS. The CDR3 reads CAGSDRGPDQPQHF. The DNA for the CDR3 is TGTGCCGGCAGTGACAGGGGACCCGATCAGCCCCAGCATTTT.

Worth noting for this clonotype: Relative to the germline gene, one junction end is altered; a read error may explain this. The chain joins TRBV9 to TRBJ1-2; D uncertain. Germline values: CDR1 SGDLS, CDR2 YYNGEE. The length of the CDR3 is 13 residues. The DNA of the CDR3 is TGTGCCAGCAGCGTCCAAGCTAACGATGGCTACACCTTC. Protein sequence: CASSVQANDGYTF.